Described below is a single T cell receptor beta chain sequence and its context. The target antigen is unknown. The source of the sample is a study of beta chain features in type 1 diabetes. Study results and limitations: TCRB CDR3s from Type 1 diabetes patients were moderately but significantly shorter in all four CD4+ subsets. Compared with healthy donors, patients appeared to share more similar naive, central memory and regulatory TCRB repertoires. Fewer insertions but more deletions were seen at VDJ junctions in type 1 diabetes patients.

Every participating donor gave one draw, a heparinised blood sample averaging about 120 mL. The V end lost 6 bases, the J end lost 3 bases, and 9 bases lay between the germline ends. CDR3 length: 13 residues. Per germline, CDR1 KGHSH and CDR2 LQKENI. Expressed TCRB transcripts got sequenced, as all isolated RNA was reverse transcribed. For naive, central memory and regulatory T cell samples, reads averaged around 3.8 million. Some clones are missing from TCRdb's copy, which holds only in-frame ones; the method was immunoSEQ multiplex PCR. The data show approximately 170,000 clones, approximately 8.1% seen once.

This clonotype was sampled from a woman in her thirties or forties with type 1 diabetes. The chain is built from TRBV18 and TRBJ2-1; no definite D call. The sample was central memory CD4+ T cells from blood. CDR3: CASSLDNYNEQFF. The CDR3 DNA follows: TGTGCCAGCTCCCTCGACAACTACAATGAGCAGTTCTTC.